This T cell receptor (beta chain) was profiled in a study of cytomegalovirus exposure and HLA in healthy donors. Study-level findings and limits: Per published reports, the classifier diagnosed cytomegalovirus status with high specificity and sensitivity. Rarity held for most TCR sequences, but there were some public TCRs that occurred in many donors. Cytomegalovirus association was listed for about 180 TCR beta chains.

Profiling relied on immunoSEQ multiplex PCR, and the TCRdb table lists in-frame clones only, not all of them. The table records 90,000 to 150,000 clones, 88% of them present only once. CDR1 is MNHNS, CDR2 SASEGT, per germline. The trim removed 7 bases at V and 9 bases at J, leaving 8 bases unmatched. CDR3 length equals 15 residues. To note about this clone: Its antigen remains unidentified.

The donors were members of the validation cohort comprising some 120 subjects, separate from the roughly 670-subject first cohort. Sequencing was done on a sample of PBMCs. The TCR was taken from a man aged 18 to 35 in good health and CMV-seropositive. This chain uses TRBV6-1 with TRBJ1-6; 11 bases are a match to TRBD1. CDR3 DNA sequence: TGTGCCAGCATAGAGAAAGGGACAGGGGGTTCACCCCTCCACTTT. It translates to CASIEKGTGGSPLHF.